A selection of T cell receptor beta chains follows, all from one sample in a study of T cell responses to AZD1222 COVID-19 vaccine. The repertoire was sequenced with immunoSEQ multiplex PCR; TCRdb's copy has only in-frame clones and lacks some. The table includes roughly 130,000 clones, roughly 89% detected once. The sequencing used peripheral blood, collected on day 0 of AZD1222 vaccination. Source of these receptors: an adult in good health. The conserved cysteine and the conserved F or W are not part of the CDR3 here. A D gene is named only where the DNA matches it firmly.

CDR3aa	d_gene	v_gene
ASSSGQRNQPQH	-	TRBV2
ASSIHRVEGKNIQY	-	TRBV19
ASSQDLSGGYNEQF	TRBD2	TRBV4-2
ASSHPTGHEQY	-	TRBV6-5
ASSTLTGPQETQY	-	TRBV7-9
ASSWTERHQPQH	-	TRBV27
ASSPKTGDYYGYT	TRBD1	TRBV6-6
ASSQGLAGQETQY	-	TRBV14
ASRPQGQGNQPQH	TRBD1	TRBV28
ASSLWTGTNQPQH	TRBD1	TRBV11-2
ASSPGPTHGYT	-	TRBV19
ASRRGAGNYGYT	-	TRBV6-5
ASSNEGLAGAGYTQY	TRBD2	TRBV7-9
ASSEWSSGNTIY	-	TRBV9
ASSHLTGDEQY	TRBD1	TRBV4-3
ASSPDRGHEQY	TRBD1	TRBV7-7
ASSNSGYEQF	-	TRBV11-2
ASSPGPLGNSPLH	-	TRBV6-2/TRBV6-3
ASSPQYTGTGEENTIY	TRBD1	TRBV18
ASSFWQSPETQH	-	TRBV28
SVERTSGRSETQY	TRBD2	TRBV29-1
ASIRPRGLGTEAF	TRBD1	TRBV19
ASSMGGIYEQY	TRBD2	TRBV19
AWILGSYGYT	-	TRBV30
SASHLGTSNNEQF	TRBD2	TRBV20-1
ASMLIRPPGHTGELF	-	TRBV28
ASSLRTVPMNTEAF	-	TRBV6-6
ASSRTGYRGQEKLF	TRBD1	TRBV7-9
ASSLDAGQDYGYT	-	TRBV11-2
ASSEWRNNSPLH	-	TRBV6-1
ASSFGGDTEAF	-	TRBV7-9
ASSLTGGTEAF	TRBD1	TRBV5-4
ASSTGPHEGELF	-	TRBV5-5
ASSLAGASHEQY	-	TRBV5-4